The 8 T cell receptor beta chains in this list originate from one sample, sequenced in a study of CD8+CD57+ T cells in acquired aplastic anemia. The use of genomic DNA as template underpinned the TCR beta VDJ and CDR3 profiling. MiXCR, run by TCRdb on the reads, gives a single entry per CDR3 protein. The table includes more than 150,000 distinct CDR3 sequences, 46% detected once. Sequenced material: sorted CD4+, CD8+, or CD8+CD57+ T cells (not recorded which) from PBMCs. The receptors derive from a human donor in good health.

This clonotype came up a few times. V is TRBV6-1 and J is TRBJ2-7; D is unclear. The germline V and J ends were trimmed by 2 bases and 5 bases, with 13 bases remaining between them. Germline assignment: CDR1 MNHNS and CDR2 SASEGT. The length of the CDR3 is 14 residues. CDR3 residues: CASSEQEPQHEQYF. CDR3 bases: TGTGCCAGCAGTGAACAGGAGCCGCAACACGAGCAGTACTTC.

This chain connects TRBV7-9 to TRBJ2-7; D is ambiguous. The CDR3 has 13 amino acids. Germline V gene sequence: CDR1 SEHNR, CDR2 FQNEAQ (reference sequence). V was pared by 1 base and J by 2 bases, with 6 bases between. The CDR3 region has the DNA TGTGCCAGCAGCTTAGAGCTCCCCTACGAGCAGTACTTC. Its translation is CASSLELPYEQYF. Variable domain in full (rest from reference TRBV7-9 and TRBJ2-7): DTGVSQNPRHKITKRGQNVTFRCDPISEHNRLYWYRQTLGQGPEFLTYFQNEAQLEKSRLLSDRFSAERPKGSFSTLEIQRTEQGDSAMYLCASSLELPYEQYFGPGTRLTVT.

Worth noting for this clonotype: Because the CDR3 is missing its conserved closing phenylalanine or tryptophan, this is likely a read error. The chain employs TRBV20-1 and TRBJ2-3, with D tentatively TRBD2 (6 bases). Trimming stripped 5 bases from V and 2 bases from J, with 17 bases between. Germline values: CDR1 DFQATT, CDR2 SNEGSKA (reference sequence). The CDR3 is 15 residues long. CDR3 DNA: TGCAGTGCTGGTCAGGTGGGACTCAACACAGATACGCAGTATCTT. It codes for CSAGQVGLNTDTQYL.

The V and J genes are TRBV4-2 and TRBJ2-2, with 7 bases identical to TRBD1. The CDR3 runs to 14 residues. V lost 4 bases, J lost 7 bases, and 6 bases stayed unmatched. CDR1 LGHNA and CDR2 YNFKEQ come from the germline V gene. This CDR3 reads CASSPTGEIGELFF. CDR3 sequence (DNA): TGTGCCAGCAGCCCCACAGGGGAAATCGGGGAGCTGTTTTTT.

This clonotype was seen many times. The chain recombines TRBV6-1 with TRBJ2-3; D ambiguous. Trimming shortened V by 6 bases and J by 1 base, and 5 bases separated the two germline ends. The CDR3 runs 12 residues. The V gene's germline CDR1 is MNHNS and CDR2 SASEGT. The DNA of the CDR3 is TGTGCCAGCAGACGAGGCACAGATACGCAGTATTTT. It specifies CASRRGTDTQYF.

In this sample, this clonotype turned up many times. Germline and junction disagree at one end, which may indicate a read error. This chain links TRBV7-2 with TRBJ2-1; D gene ambiguous. CDR1 is SGHTA, CDR2 FQGNSA, per germline. This CDR3 spans 14 amino acids. The CDR3 loop is CASSSEIHSSEEFF. DNA of the CDR3: TGTGCCAGCAGCTCCGAGATCCACTCCTCTGAGGAGTTCTTC.

There are many counts of this clonotype. The chain has TRBV19 and TRBJ1-1; a possible D gene is TRBD1 (5 bases). CDR3 length: 16 amino acids. Looked up from germline, CDR1 is LNHDA and CDR2 is SQIVND (reference sequence). Trimming cost V 3 bases and J 6 bases, with 20 bases left between them. CDR3 protein: CASSMVGRVDIPEAFF. As DNA, the CDR3 is TGTGCCAGTAGTATGGTGGGCAGGGTGGATATACCTGAAGCTTTCTTT. The complete variable domain, with remaining parts taken from reference TRBV19 and TRBJ1-1, reads DGGITQSPKYLFRKEGQNVTLSCEQNLNHDAMYWYRQDPGQGLRLIYYSQIVNDFQKGDIAEGYSVSREKKESFPLTVTSAQKNPTAFYLCASSMVGRVDIPEAFFGQGTRLTVV.

This clonotype was observed a single time. This sequence joins TRBV5-4 and TRBJ2-1; 11 bases match TRBD2. V shed 5 bases, J shed 9 bases, and the junction held 4 bases outside the gene matches. This CDR3 contains 13 residues. The germline V gene has CDR1 SGHNT and CDR2 YYREEE (reference sequence). The CDR3 loop reads CASRLAGGSEQFF. The CDR3 DNA sequence: TGTGCCAGCAGGCTAGCGGGGGGTAGTGAGCAGTTCTTC.